This TCR beta chain was recorded in a study of T cell responses to AZD1222 COVID-19 vaccine (dated by TCRdb to 2020 to 2023). About the investigation overall: AZD1222 recipients given second doses at about 4 weeks or at about 12 weeks were pooled, since spike-specific TCR depth and breadth were not found to differ between the two schedules. Trial participants were enrolled into age subgroups of 18-55, 56-69 and 70-plus years, which contained about 150, 28 and 57 TCR-sequenced participants, respectively. A total of over 230 trial participants underwent TCR sequencing, of whom 200 to 220 received two doses of AZD1222 and roughly 25 received two doses of the MenACWY control vaccine.

Points the paper makes about the study in general: Because no day 14 peak-response samples were available, the repertoires could be characterized only after the peak T cell response. Conclusions about previously exposed vaccinees were limited because only six AZD1222 recipients were SARS-CoV-2 seropositive at baseline. In the small 56-69-year group, the increase in depth fell short of significance, most likely because of low power. Most participants were white British and females outnumbered males, and the authors suggested that clonal diversity may have been underestimated. After two AZD1222 doses, spike-specific TCR breadth and depth were significantly higher than at day 0 and than in MenACWY recipients. Nearly half of unique spike-specific TCRs reportedly recognized epitopes outside regions mutated in the B.1.351 and B.1.1.7 variants. CD4 TCRs associated with the vaccine covered the entire spike protein, and the dominant responses were in regions 160-218 and 743-854.

Turning to this clone: Its target antigen remains unknown. The input lacks base qualities; no much larger clone sits a single base away.

A distance of 8 bases separates the germline ends of V and J, which lose 1 base and 1 base respectively. CDR1 LGHDT and CDR2 YNNKEL were looked up in the germline V gene (reference sequence). There are 15 amino acids in the CDR3, from cysteine to phenylalanine inclusive. This entry keeps only the CDR3 DNA: 45 bases, framed from base 1. The CDR3 regions of human TCRbeta chains were analyzed by immunosequencing. Processing in the source paper ran as follows. Repertoire TCRs were checked for matches against a reference library of SARS-CoV-2-specific TCRs that had been generated using the MIRA antigen-specificity platform. Breadth was defined as the fraction of unique TCRs that were SARS-CoV-2-associated. Depth was defined as the fraction of total T cells that were SARS-CoV-2-associated. Each spike-specific TCR was assigned to its reactive spike region and to a CD4 or CD8 class using the MIRA data. Log10-transformed breadth and depth values were compared by one-way ANOVA with Sidak's multiple comparisons tests. The table was pulled from immuneACCESS by TCRdb, which kept in-frame rearrangements only. Such tables lose some clones; where checked, under half of the loss comes from unresolved V genes, and the rest has no known cause. For V, J and clone size, that table is used; D and trimming come from the DNA. For this sample there are 100,000 to 150,000 clones; approximately 90% appear just once. 1.6% of the sample rests with the top ten.

Explained via the paper, the time point label denotes: baseline before first vaccination. Samples from vaccinated people were obtained from the UK trials COV001 and COV002, which included a single-blind randomized controlled phase 2/3 trial of AZD1222 (ChAdOx1 nCoV-19) in healthy adults. Trial participant PBMC samples were collected at day 0 and day 28 after the second dose for TCRbeta chain sequencing. The rearranged segments are TRBV3-1 (or the pseudogene TRBV3-2) and TRBJ1-5; the D region possibly corresponds to TRBD1 (5 bases align). This sequence was found in an adult in good health. This specimen consisted of peripheral blood, obtained on day 0 of AZD1222 vaccination. The CDR3 is CASSQGWDSNQPQHF. The DNA is TGTGCCAGCAGCCAAGGATGGGACAGCAATCAGCCCCAGCATTTT.